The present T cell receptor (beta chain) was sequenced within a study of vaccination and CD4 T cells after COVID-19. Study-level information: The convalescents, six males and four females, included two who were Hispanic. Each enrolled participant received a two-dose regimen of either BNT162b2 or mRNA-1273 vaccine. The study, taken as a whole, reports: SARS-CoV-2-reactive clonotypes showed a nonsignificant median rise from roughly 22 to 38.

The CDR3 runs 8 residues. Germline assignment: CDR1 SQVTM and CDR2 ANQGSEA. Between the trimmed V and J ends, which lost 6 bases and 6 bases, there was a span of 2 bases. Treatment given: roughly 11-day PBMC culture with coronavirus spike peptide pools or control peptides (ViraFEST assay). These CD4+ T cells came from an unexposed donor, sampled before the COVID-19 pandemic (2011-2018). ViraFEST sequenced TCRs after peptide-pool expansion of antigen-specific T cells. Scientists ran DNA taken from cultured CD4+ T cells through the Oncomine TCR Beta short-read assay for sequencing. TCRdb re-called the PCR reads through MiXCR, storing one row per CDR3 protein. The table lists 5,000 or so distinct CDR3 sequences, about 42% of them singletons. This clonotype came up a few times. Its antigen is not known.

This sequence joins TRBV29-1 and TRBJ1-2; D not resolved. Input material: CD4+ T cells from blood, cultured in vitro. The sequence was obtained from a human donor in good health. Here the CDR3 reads CSVNGYTF. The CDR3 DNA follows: TGCAGCGTAAATGGCTACACCTTC.